This T cell receptor (beta chain) derives from a study of PD-1 blockade in classical Hodgkin lymphoma. The germline V gene encodes CDR1 SGHRS and CDR2 YFSETQ. The CDR3 sequence is 15 residues long. The germline V and J ends were trimmed by 2 bases and 4 bases, with 15 bases remaining between them. Repertoires were generated with immunoSEQ multiplex PCR, while TCRdb's copy carries only in-frame clones and drops some. Found here are more than 50,000 clones, around 91% of them singletons; the top ten hold over 14%. Every patient was affected by relapse after autologous stem cell transplantation, while exposure to brentuximab vedotin was not uniform.

The receptor's source is a human donor with classical Hodgkin lymphoma. The gene calls are TRBV5-1 and TRBJ2-5; the D is unclear. Material: peripheral blood mononuclear cells (PBMCs), obtained at baseline. The CDR3 DNA follows: TGCGCCAGCAGCTTCGCGGCGCCCGAAGGAGAGACCCAGTACTTC. It is translated as CASSFAAPEGETQYF.